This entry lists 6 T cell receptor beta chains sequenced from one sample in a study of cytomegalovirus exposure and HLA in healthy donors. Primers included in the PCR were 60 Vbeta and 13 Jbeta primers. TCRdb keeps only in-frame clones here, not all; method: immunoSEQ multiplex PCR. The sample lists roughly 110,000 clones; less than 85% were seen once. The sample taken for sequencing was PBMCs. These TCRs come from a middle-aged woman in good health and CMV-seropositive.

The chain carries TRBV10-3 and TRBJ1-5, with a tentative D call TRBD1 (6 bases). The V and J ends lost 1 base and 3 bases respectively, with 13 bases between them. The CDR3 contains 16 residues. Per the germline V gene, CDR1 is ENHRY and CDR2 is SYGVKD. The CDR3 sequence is CAISEWAGVDNQPQHF. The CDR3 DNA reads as TGTGCCATCAGTGAGTGGGCAGGGGTAGACAATCAGCCCCAGCATTTT.

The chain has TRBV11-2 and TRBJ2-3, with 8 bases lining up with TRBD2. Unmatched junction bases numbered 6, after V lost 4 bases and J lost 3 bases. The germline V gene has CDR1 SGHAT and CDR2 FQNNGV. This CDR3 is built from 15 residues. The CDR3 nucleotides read TGTGCCAGCAGCTCCTTGCGGGGGGCTACAGATACGCAGTATTTT. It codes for CASSSLRGATDTQYF. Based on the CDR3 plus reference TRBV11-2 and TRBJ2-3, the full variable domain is EAGVAQSPRYKIIEKRQSVAFWCNPISGHATLYWYQQILGQGPKLLIQFQNNGVVDDSQLPKDRFSAERLKGVDSTLKIQPAKLEDSAVYLCASSSLRGATDTQYFGPGTRLTVL.

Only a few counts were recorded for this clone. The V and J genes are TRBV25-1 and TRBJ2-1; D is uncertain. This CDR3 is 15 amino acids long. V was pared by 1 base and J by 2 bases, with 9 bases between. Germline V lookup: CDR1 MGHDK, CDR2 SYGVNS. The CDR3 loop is CASSEWRNPYNEQFF. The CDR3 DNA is TGTGCCAGCAGTGAATGGCGGAACCCCTACAATGAGCAGTTCTTC.

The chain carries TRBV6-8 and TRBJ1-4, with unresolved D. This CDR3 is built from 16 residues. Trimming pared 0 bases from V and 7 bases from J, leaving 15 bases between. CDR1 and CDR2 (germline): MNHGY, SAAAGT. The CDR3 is CASSYSMKDSVEKLFF. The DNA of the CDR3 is TGTGCCAGCAGTTACTCGATGAAGGATAGCGTTGAAAAACTGTTTTTT.

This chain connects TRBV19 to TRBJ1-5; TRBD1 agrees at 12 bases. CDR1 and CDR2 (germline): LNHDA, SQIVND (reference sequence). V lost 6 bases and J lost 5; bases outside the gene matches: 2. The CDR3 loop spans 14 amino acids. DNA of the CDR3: TGTGCCAGTAGCGGGACAGGGGGCGATCAGCCCCAGCATTTT. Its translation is CASSGTGGDQPQHF.

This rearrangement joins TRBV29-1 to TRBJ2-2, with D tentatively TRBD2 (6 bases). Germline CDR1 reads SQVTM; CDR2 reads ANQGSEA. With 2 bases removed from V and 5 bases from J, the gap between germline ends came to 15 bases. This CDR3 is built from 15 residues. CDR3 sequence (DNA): TGCAGCGTTGAAAATCAGCCGCGGGGTACCGGGGAGCTGTTTTTT. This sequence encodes CSVENQPRGTGELFF.